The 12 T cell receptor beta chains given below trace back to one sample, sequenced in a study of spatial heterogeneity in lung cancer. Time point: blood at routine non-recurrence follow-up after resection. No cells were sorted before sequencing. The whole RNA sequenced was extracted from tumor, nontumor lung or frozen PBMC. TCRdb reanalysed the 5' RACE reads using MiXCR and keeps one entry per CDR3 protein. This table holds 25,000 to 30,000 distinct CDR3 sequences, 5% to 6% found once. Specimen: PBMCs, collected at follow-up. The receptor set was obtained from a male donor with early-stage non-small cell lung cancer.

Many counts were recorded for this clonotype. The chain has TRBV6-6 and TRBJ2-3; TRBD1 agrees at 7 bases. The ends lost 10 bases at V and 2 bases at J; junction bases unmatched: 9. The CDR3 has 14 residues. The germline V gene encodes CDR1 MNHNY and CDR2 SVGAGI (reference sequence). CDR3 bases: TGTGCCACTCAGAGGGGACAGAACACAGATACGCAGTATTTT. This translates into CATQRGQNTDTQYF.

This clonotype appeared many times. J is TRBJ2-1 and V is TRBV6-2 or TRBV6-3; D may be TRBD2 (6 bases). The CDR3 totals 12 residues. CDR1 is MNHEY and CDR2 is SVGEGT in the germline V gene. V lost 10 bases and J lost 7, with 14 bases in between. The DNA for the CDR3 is TGTGCCACCTTGGAGGGCGTAAATGAGCAGTTCTTC. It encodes CATLEGVNEQFF.

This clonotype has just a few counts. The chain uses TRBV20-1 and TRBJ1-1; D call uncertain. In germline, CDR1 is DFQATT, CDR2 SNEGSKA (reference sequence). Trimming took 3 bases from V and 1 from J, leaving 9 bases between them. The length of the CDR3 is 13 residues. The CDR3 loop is CSARSVSNTEAFF. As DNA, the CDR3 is TGCAGTGCTAGGAGTGTTTCGAACACTGAAGCTTTCTTT.

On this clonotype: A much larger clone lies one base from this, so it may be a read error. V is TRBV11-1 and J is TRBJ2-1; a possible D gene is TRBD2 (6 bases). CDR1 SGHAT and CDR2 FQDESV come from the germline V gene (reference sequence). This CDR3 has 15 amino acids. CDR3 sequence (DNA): TGTGCCGGCAGCTTACGAATAGCGGTCTACAATGAGCAGTTCTTC. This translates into CAGSLRIAVYNEQFF.

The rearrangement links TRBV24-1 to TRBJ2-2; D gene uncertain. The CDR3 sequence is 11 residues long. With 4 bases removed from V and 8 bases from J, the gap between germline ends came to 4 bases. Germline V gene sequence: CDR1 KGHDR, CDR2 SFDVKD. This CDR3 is CATSERGELFF. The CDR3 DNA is TGTGCCACCAGTGAGAGGGGGGAGCTGTTTTTT.

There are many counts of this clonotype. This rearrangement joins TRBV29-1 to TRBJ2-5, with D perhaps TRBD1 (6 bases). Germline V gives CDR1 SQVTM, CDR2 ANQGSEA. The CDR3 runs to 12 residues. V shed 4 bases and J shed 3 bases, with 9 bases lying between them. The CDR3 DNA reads TGCAGCGTTGGGACAGTAGAAGAGACCCAGTACTTC. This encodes CSVGTVEETQYF.

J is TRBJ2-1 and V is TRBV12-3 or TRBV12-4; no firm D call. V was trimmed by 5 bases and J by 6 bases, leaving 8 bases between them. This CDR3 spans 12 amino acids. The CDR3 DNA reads TGTGCCAGCAGTGGGCAATTCAATGAGCAGTTCTTC. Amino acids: CASSGQFNEQFF.

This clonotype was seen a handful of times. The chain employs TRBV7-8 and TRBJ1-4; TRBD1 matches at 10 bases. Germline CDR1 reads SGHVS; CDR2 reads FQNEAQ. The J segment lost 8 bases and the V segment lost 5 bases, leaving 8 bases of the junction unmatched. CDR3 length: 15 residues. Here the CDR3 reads CASSIRDRGNEKLFF. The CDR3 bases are TGTGCCAGCAGCATAAGGGACAGGGGAAACGAAAAACTGTTTTTT.

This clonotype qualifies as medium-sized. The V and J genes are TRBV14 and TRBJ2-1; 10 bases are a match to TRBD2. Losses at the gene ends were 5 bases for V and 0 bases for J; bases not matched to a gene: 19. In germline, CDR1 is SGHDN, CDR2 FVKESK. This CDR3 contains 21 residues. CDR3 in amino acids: CASSFPRPSSGGLSSYNEQFF. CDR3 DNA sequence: TGTGCCAGCAGCTTCCCGCGTCCGTCTAGCGGGGGACTGAGCTCCTACAATGAGCAGTTCTTC.

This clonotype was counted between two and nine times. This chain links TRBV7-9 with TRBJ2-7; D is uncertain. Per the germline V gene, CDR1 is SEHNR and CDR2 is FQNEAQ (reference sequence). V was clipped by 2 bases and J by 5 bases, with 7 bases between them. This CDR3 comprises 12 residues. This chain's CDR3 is CASSLTTDEQYF. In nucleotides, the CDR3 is TGTGCCAGCAGCTTAACTACTGACGAGCAGTACTTC. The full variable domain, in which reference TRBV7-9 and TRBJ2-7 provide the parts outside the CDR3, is DTGVSQNPRHKITKRGQNVTFRCDPISEHNRLYWYRQTLGQGPEFLTYFQNEAQLEKSRLLSDRFSAERPKGSFSTLEIQRTEQGDSAMYLCASSLTTDEQYFGPGTRLTVT.

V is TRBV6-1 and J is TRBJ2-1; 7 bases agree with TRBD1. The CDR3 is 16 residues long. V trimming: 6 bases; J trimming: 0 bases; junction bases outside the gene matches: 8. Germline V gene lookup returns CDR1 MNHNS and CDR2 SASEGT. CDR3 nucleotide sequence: TGTGCCAGCAGATTACAGGGGTCGAGCTCCTACAATGAGCAGTTCTTC. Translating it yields CASRLQGSSSYNEQFF.

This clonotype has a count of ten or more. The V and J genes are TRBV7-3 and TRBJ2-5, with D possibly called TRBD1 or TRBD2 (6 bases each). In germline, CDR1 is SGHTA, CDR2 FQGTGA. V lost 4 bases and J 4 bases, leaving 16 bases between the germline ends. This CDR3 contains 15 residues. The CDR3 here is CASSSNSGGGETQYF. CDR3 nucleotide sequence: TGTGCCAGCAGCTCCAATAGCGGAGGGGGAGAGACCCAGTACTTC.